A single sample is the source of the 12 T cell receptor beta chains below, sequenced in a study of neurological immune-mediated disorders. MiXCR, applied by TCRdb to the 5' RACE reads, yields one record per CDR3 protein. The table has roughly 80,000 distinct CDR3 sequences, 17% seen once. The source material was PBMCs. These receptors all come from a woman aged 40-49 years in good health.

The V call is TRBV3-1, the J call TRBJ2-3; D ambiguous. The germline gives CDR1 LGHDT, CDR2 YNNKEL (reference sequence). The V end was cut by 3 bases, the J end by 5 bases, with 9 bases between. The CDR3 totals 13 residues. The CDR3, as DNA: TGTGCCAGCAGCCACCCGAAGAGAGATACGCAGTATTTT. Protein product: CASSHPKRDTQYF.

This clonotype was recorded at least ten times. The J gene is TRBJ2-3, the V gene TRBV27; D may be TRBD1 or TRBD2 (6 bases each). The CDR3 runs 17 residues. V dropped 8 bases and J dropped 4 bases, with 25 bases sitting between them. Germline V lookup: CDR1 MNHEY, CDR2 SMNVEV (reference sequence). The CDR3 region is CASHTLPPGGLADTQYF. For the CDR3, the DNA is TGTGCCAGCCATACTCTCCCGCCCGGGGGCCTGGCAGATACGCAGTATTTT.

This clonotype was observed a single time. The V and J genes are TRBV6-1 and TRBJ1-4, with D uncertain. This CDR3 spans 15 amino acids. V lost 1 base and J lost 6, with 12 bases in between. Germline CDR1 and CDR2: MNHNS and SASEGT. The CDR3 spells CASSEVAGNDEKLFF. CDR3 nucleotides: TGTGCCAGCAGTGAAGTCGCAGGAAATGATGAAAAACTGTTTTTT.

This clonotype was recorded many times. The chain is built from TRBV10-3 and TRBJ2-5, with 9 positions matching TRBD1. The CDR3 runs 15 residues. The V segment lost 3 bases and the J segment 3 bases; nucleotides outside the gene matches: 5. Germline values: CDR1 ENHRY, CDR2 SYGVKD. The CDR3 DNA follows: TGTGCCATCAGTGACCCGGGACAGGGTGAAGAGACCCAGTACTTC. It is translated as CAISDPGQGEETQYF.

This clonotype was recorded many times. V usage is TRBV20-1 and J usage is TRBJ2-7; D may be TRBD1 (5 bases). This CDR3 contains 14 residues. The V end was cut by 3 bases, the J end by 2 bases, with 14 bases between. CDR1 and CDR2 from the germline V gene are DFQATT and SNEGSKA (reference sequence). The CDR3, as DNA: TGCAGTGCTAGTTATGAGACAGAGACCTACGAGCAGTACTTC. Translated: CSASYETETYEQYF.

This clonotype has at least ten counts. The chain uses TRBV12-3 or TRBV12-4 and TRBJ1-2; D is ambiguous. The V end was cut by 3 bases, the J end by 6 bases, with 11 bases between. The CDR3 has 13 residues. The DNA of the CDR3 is TGTGCCAGCAGTTTGAGTCCGGTGGATGGCTACACCTTC. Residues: CASSLSPVDGYTF.

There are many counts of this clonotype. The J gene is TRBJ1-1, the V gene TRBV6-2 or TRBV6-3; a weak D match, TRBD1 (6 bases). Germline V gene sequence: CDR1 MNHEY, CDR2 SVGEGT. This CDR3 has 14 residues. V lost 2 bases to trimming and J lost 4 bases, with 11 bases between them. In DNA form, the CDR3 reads TGTGCCAGCAGTTACCCGGAACAGGGCACTGAAGCTTTCTTT. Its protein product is CASSYPEQGTEAFF.

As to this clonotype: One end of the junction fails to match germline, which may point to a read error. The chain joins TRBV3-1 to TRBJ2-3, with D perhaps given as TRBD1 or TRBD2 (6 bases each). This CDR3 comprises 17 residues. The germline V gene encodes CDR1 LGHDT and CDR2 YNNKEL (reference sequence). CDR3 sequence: CASSPSLGRGPPDTQCF. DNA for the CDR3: TGTGCCAGCAGCCCAAGTCTAGGACGGGGGCCGCCGGATACGCAGTGTTTT.

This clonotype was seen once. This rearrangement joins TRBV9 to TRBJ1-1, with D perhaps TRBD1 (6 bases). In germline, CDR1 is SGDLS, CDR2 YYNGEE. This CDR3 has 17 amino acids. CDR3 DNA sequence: TGTGCGAGAAGCGATCTCGGACAGTGGGGGCAGAACACTGAAGCTTTCTTT. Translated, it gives CARSDLGQWGQNTEAFF. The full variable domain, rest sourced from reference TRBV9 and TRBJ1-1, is DSGVTQTPKHLITATGQRVTLRCSPRSGDLSVYWYQQSLDQGLQFLIQYYNGEERAKGNILERFSAQQFPDLHSELNLSSLELGDSALYFCARSDLGQWGQNTEAFFGQGTRLTVV.

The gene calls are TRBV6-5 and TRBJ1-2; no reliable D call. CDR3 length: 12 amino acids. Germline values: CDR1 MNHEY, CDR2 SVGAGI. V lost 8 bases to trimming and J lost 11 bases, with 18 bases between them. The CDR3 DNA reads TGTGCCAGCCGGGCAGACTACTATGTGTACACCTTC. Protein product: CASRADYYVYTF.

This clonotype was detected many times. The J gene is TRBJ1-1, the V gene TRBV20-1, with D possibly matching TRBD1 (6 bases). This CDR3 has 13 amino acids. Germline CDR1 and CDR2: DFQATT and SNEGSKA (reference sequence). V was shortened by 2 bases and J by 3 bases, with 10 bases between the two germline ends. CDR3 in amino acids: CSARLSGDTEAFF. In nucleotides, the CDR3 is TGCAGTGCTAGACTGTCAGGGGACACTGAAGCTTTCTTT.

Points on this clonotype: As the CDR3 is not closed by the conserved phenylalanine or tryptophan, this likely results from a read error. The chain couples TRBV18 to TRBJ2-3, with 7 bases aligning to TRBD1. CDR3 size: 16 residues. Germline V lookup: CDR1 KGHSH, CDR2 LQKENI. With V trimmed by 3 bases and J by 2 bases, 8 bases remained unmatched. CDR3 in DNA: TGTGCCAGCTCACCCCCCAGGACAGGCCCCACAGATACGCAGTATATT. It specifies CASSPPRTGPTDTQYI.